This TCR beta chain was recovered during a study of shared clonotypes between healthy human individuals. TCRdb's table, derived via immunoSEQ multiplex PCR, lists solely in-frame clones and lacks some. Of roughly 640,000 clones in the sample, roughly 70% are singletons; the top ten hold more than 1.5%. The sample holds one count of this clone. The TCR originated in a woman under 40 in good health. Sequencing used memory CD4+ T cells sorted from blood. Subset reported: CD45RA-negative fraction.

The CDR3 DNA follows: TGTGCCAGCAGTTTACTAGCAGCCTACGAGCAGTACTTC. Translation: CASSLLAAYEQYF. This chain connects TRBV28 to TRBJ2-7, with D perhaps matching TRBD2 (5 bases). Trimming removed 2 bases at V and 2 bases at J, with 7 bases between. Germline CDR1 reads MDHEN; CDR2 reads SYDVKM. This CDR3 is built from 13 residues.